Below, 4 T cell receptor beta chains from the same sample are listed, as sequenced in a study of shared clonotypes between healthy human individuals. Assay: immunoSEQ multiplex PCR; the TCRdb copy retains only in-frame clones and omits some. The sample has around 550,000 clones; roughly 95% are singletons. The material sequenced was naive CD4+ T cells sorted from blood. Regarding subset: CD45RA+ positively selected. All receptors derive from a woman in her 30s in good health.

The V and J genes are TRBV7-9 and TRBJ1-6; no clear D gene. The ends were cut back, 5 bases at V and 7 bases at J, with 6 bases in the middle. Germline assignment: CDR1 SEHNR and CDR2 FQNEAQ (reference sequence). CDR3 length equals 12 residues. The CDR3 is CASSLVNSPLHF. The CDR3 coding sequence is TGTGCCAGCAGCCTTGTGAATTCACCCCTCCACTTT.

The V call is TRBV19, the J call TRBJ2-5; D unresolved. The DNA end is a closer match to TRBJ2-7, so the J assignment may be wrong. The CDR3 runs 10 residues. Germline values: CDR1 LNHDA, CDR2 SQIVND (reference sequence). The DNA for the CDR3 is TGTGCCCGGACGTCCTACGAGCAGTACTTC. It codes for CARTSYEQYF.

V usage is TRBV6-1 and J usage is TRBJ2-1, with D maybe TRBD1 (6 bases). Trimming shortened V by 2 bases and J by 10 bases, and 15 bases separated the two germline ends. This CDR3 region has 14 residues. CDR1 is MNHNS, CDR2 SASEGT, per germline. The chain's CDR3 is CASSELGRGQEQFF. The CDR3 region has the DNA TGTGCCAGCAGTGAATTGGGCAGGGGTCAGGAGCAGTTCTTC.

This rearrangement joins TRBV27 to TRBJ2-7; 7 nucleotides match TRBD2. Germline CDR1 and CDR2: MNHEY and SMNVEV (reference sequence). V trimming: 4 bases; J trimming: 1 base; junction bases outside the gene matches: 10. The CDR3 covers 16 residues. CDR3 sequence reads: CASSSLEGGRSYEQYF. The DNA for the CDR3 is TGTGCCAGCAGTTCCCTAGAGGGCGGGAGATCCTACGAGCAGTACTTC.